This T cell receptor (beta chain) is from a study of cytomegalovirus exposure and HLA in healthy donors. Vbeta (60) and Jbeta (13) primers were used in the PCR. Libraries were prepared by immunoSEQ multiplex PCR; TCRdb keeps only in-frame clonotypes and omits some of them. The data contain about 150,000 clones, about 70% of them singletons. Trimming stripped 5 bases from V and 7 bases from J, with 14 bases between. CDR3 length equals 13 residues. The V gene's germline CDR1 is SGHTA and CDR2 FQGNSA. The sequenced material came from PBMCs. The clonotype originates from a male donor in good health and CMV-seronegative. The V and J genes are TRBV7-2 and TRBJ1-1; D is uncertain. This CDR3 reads CASSPTRGIEAFF. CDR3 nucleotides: TGTGCCAGCAGCCCAACGCGCGGCATTGAAGCTTTCTTT.